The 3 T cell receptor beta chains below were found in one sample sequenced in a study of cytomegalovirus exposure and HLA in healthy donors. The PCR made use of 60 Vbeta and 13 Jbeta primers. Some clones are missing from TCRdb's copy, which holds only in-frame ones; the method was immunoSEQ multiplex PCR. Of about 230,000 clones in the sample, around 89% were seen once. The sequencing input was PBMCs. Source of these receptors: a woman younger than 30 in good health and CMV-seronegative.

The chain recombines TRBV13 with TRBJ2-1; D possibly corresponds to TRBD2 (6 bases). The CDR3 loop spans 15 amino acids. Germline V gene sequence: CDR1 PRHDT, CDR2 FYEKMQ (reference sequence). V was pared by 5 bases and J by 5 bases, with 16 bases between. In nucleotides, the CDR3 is TGTGCCAGCAGCATCGGGACCCGGACTAACAATGAGCAGTTCTTC. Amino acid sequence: CASSIGTRTNNEQFF.

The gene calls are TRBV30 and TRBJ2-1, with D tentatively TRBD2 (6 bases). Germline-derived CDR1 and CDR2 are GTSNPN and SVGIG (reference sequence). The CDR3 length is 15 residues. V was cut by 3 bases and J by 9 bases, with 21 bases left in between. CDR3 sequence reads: CAWRGAGEAVGEQFF. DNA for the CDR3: TGTGCCTGGAGGGGAGCGGGCGAGGCGGTCGGTGAGCAGTTCTTC. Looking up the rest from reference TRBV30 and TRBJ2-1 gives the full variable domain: SQTIHQWPATLVQPVGSPLSLECTVEGTSNPNLYWYRQAAGRGLQLLFYSVGIGQISSEVPQNLSASRPQDRQFILSSKKLLLSDSGFYLCAWRGAGEAVGEQFFGPGTRLTVL.

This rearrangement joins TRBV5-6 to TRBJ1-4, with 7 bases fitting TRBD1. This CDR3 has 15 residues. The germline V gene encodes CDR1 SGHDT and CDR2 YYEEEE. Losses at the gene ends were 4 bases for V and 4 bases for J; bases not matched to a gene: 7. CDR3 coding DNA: TGTGCCAGCAGCCTAACCGGGACAGATAATGAAAAACTGTTTTTT. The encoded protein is CASSLTGTDNEKLFF.